Below are 20 T cell receptor beta chains sequenced from a single sample in a study of T cells expressing NK-cell markers. TCRdb reprocessed the 5' RACE reads, keeping one entry per CDR3 protein, no DNA. The sample table includes some 340,000 distinct CDR3 sequences. Sequenced material: blood T cells: a sorted CD56 or NKG2C T cell subset, CD4+ or CD8+ T cells, or bulk PBMC T cells (not recorded which). The receptors were gathered from a man between 18 and 69 years old in good health.

This chain uses TRBV12-3 or TRBV12-4 with TRBJ2-1; TCRdb reports TRBD2, a call that lacks DNA to check it against. The CDR3 loop spans 14 amino acids. The CDR3 is CASSFLGERNEQFF.

The chain uses TRBV29-1 and TRBJ2-7; TCRdb names TRBD2, which stays unverified in the absence of DNA. The CDR3 consists of 14 residues. The germline V gene encodes CDR1 SQVTM and CDR2 ANQGSEA. This CDR3 is CSVVMTSGGREQYF.

This chain connects TRBV7-6 to TRBJ2-1; the TRBD2 assignment by TCRdb is unverifiable without DNA. Germline V gene lookup returns CDR1 SGHVS and CDR2 FNYEAQ. The CDR3 runs 13 residues. CDR3 sequence reads: CASSLRGGDEQFF. The whole variable domain, remainder taken from reference TRBV7-6 and TRBJ2-1, is GAGVSQSPRYKVTKRGQDVALRCDPISGHVSLYWYRQALGQGPEFLTYFNYEAQQDKSGLPNDRFSAERPEGSISTLTIQRTEQRDSAMYRCASSLRGGDEQFFGPGTRLTVL.

This CDR3 reads CASSSRYSNQPQHF. The chain recombines TRBV25-1 with TRBJ1-5. Germline CDR1 is MGHDK and CDR2 is SYGVNS. There are 14 residues in the CDR3.

The chain joins TRBV19 to TRBJ2-3. Germline V CDR1 and CDR2: LNHDA, SQIVND (reference sequence). This CDR3 has 15 residues. CDR3 residues: CASSFQDGRTDTQYF.

The rearrangement uses TRBV4-1 and TRBJ1-4; TCRdb lists TRBD1, though no DNA is available to test this call. The length of the CDR3 is 15 residues. Germline-derived CDR1 and CDR2 are MGHRA and YSYEKL. CDR3 protein: CASSQPGQGNEKLFF.

The J gene is TRBJ1-5, the V gene TRBV12-3 or TRBV12-4; TCRdb calls TRBD1, which cannot be checked without DNA. The CDR3 extends over 14 amino acids. The CDR3: CASSLGVWGQPQHF.

The rearrangement uses TRBV11-1 and TRBJ2-7; TCRdb's D call of TRBD2 is untestable without DNA. CDR1 is SGHAT, CDR2 FQDESV, per germline (reference sequence). The CDR3 length is 15 residues. CDR3 region: CASSPPGLPSYEQYF.

The chain has TRBV20-1 and TRBJ2-5; there is no DNA to check the TCRdb D call of TRBD1. Germline CDR1 reads DFQATT; CDR2 reads SNEGSKA (reference sequence). The CDR3 consists of 13 residues. CDR3 in amino acids: CSAILTGQETQYF.

The chain has TRBV6-1 and TRBJ2-7; TCRdb gives TRBD2 as the D gene, but with no DNA this cannot be confirmed. Germline V gene lookup returns CDR1 MNHNS and CDR2 SASEGT. The CDR3 has 13 residues. CDR3 loop: CASSEKRVQEQYF.

This rearrangement joins TRBV20-1 to TRBJ2-4; TCRdb names TRBD2, which stays unverified in the absence of DNA. The CDR3 covers 14 residues. Looked up from germline, CDR1 is DFQATT and CDR2 is SNEGSKA (reference sequence). This chain's CDR3 is CSGLGPEAKNIQYF.

The CDR3 sequence: CASNLQGGNYGYTF. The chain recombines TRBV19 with TRBJ1-2; there is no DNA to check the TCRdb D call of TRBD1. Germline CDR1 reads LNHDA; CDR2 reads SQIVND (reference sequence). The CDR3 is made up of 14 amino acids.

V usage is TRBV20-1 and J usage is TRBJ1-5; the TRBD1 assignment by TCRdb is unverifiable without DNA. The CDR3 is 16 residues long. The germline V gene encodes CDR1 DFQATT and CDR2 SNEGSKA (reference sequence). CDR3 sequence reads: CSARDWMGGANQPQHF.

The V call is TRBV10-3, the J call TRBJ1-6; the D gene TCRdb calls, TRBD1, cannot be checked with no DNA. CDR1 is ENHRY and CDR2 is SYGVKD in the germline V gene. CDR3 length: 20 amino acids. The CDR3 protein is CAISEPGQGGFSSYNSPLHF.

The V call is TRBV2, the J call TRBJ2-6; TCRdb's D call of TRBD1 is untestable without DNA. The length of the CDR3 is 16 residues. In germline, CDR1 is SNHLY, CDR2 FYNNEI. The CDR3 region is CASAPDRPSGANVLTF.

This chain joins TRBV28 and TRBJ2-1; as DNA is missing, the TRBD1 call by TCRdb cannot be tested. The length of the CDR3 is 15 residues. Germline values: CDR1 MDHEN, CDR2 SYDVKM. CDR3 region: CASTPPTGGSNEQFF. The entire variable domain, with the rest obtained from reference TRBV28 and TRBJ2-1, is as follows: DVKVTQSSRYLVKRTGEKVFLECVQDMDHENMFWYRQDPGLGLRLIYFSYDVKMKEKGDIPEGYSVSREKKERFSLILESASTNQTSMYLCASTPPTGGSNEQFFGPGTRLTVL.

The rearrangement uses TRBV10-3 and TRBJ2-7. There are 13 residues in the CDR3. Germline V gene lookup returns CDR1 ENHRY and CDR2 SYGVKD. The CDR3 here is CAISERVAYEQYF.

The V gene is TRBV12-3 or TRBV12-4, the J gene TRBJ1-2; no DNA is available, so the TRBD1 call from TCRdb remains unchecked. The CDR3 totals 15 residues. The CDR3 here is CASSRAGTGLYGYTF.

The chain has TRBV3-1 and TRBJ2-7; TCRdb gives TRBD2 as the D gene, but with no DNA this cannot be confirmed. This CDR3 region has 16 residues. CDR1 is LGHDT, CDR2 YNNKEL, per germline (reference sequence). CDR3: CASSRTSGGAVREQYF.

The genes are TRBV15 and TRBJ2-5; TCRdb proposes TRBD2, but this gene call is untestable without DNA. The V gene's germline CDR1 is LNHNV and CDR2 YYDKDF (reference sequence). This CDR3 is built from 17 residues. This CDR3 reads CATSRRGTTWDLELQYF.